Below are 19 T cell receptor beta chains sequenced from a single sample in a study of esophageal squamous cell carcinoma under preoperative chemotherapy (dated by TCRdb to 2017 to 2018). The label giving this sample's time point can be read as: after preoperative PTX-NDP chemotherapy. The library relied on PCR. The sequencer was a HiSeq X Ten. The public reads were reanalyzed by TCRdb: fastp trimming at Q25, MiXCR alignment, in-frame beta chains only. Rows matching on CDR3 protein sequence are summarized as one entry with the most common DNA and genes. The sample profile shows some 32,000 distinct CDR3 sequences; approximately 51% of them were found once. Of the sample, about 23% falls within the top ten clones. Collection of the sample occurred from a patient given preoperative chemotherapy. The receptors shown here come from a human donor with esophageal squamous cell carcinoma. The donor label of this sample is uncertain.

This clonotype was detected a few times. The gene calls are TRBV7-2 and TRBJ1-2; tentative D call: TRBD1 (5 bases). The CDR3 is made up of 15 amino acids. Germline V CDR1 and CDR2: SGHTA, FQGNSA. Trimming stripped 5 bases from V and 3 bases from J, with 16 bases between. The CDR3 region is CASSPLGQVYYGYTF. CDR3 sequence (DNA): TGTGCCAGCAGCCCCCTGGGGCAGGTATACTATGGCTACACCTTC.

In its sample, this clonotype ranks as medium-sized. The V and J genes are TRBV7-2 and TRBJ2-3; no firm D call. The germline V gene encodes CDR1 SGHTA and CDR2 FQGNSA. V was trimmed by 4 bases and J by 5 bases, leaving 4 bases between them. The CDR3 is made up of 11 amino acids. CDR3 residues: CASSSLDTQYF. In DNA form, the CDR3 reads TGTGCCAGCAGCTCGTTAGATACGCAGTATTTT.

The chain has TRBV11-3 and TRBJ2-5, with D perhaps TRBD2 (6 bases). Germline CDR1 is SGHNT and CDR2 is YENEEA. Between the trimmed V and J ends, which lost 5 bases and 0 bases, there was a span of 19 bases. This CDR3 is built from 17 residues. Here the CDR3 DNA reads TGTGCCAGCAGCGTGGGAGCCGGGAGCGGTGACCAAGAGACCCAGTACTTC. Its protein product is CASSVGAGSGDQETQYF.

The chain combines TRBV6-1 with TRBJ1-2, with a possible D match to TRBD1 (5 bases). Germline V gene sequence: CDR1 MNHNS, CDR2 SASEGT. CDR3 length: 11 amino acids. V was shortened by 7 bases and J by 6 bases, with 9 bases between the two germline ends. The chain's CDR3 is CASTRDHGYTF. The CDR3 coding sequence is TGTGCCAGCACCAGGGATCATGGCTACACCTTC.

Comments on this clonotype: Since the CDR3 does not end with the conserved phenylalanine or tryptophan, this likely comes from a read error. The chain recombines TRBV7-8 with TRBJ2-1; 10 nucleotides align to TRBD2. This CDR3 spans 16 amino acids. With 0 bases clipped from V and 2 bases from J, the junction kept 1 base outside the gene matches. Germline CDR1 SGHVS, CDR2 FQNEAQ. The CDR3 region is CASSLATSGAYNEQFS. CDR3 nucleotides: TGTGCCAGCAGCTTAGCAACTAGCGGGGCCTACAATGAGCAGTTCTCC.

The V call is TRBV7-9, the J call TRBJ2-5; TRBD2 aligns across 7 bases. Losses at the gene ends were 4 bases for V and 11 bases for J; bases not matched to a gene: 16. The CDR3 runs 15 residues. Per the germline V gene, CDR1 is SEHNR and CDR2 is FQNEAQ (reference sequence). The CDR3 here is CASSSWGGATDTQYF. CDR3 nucleotide sequence: TGTGCCAGCAGCTCGTGGGGGGGAGCCACAGACACGCAGTACTTC.

This clonotype occurred a few times. The chain is built from TRBV11-2 and TRBJ2-1, with D unclear. V lost 2 bases and J lost 1, with 9 bases in between. Germline CDR1 SGHAT, CDR2 FQNNGV. The CDR3 has 15 amino acids. CDR3: CASSLQGWSYNEQFF. As DNA, the CDR3 is TGTGCCAGCAGCTTACAAGGGTGGTCCTACAATGAGCAGTTCTTC.

In the case of this clonotype: An end of the junction does not agree with germline; a read error may underlie this. The chain uses TRBV6-8 and TRBJ2-1; 9 bases are a match to TRBD2. CDR3 length equals 14 residues. Germline V gene sequence: CDR1 MNHGY, CDR2 SAAAGT. The CDR3 sequence is CASTGAGGAYVQSF. The CDR3 DNA is TGTGCCAGCACAGGGGCGGGGGGGGCCTACGTGCAGTCCTTC.

Comments on this clonotype: The DNA is left out, because the CDR3 cannot be placed on it with certainty; the CDR3 is given as TCRdb lists it. V and J are TRBV7-6 and TRBJ2-7; the table's D call, TRBD2, has no DNA check behind it. The CDR3 adds up to 23 amino acids, both ends counted. The germline V gene encodes CDR1 SGHVS and CDR2 FNYEAQ. CDR3 sequence reads: CASSEGTAGGQFFGPGTSYEQYF.

The rearrangement joins TRBV6-1 to TRBJ2-1, with 7 nucleotides matching TRBD2. The CDR3 is 15 residues long. Germline lookup yields CDR1 MNHNS and CDR2 SASEGT. V shed 5 bases and J 2 bases; nucleotides not matched to a gene: 6. The CDR3 spells CASSPQTSTYNEQFF. The CDR3 DNA reads as TGTGCCAGCAGTCCTCAGACTAGCACCTACAATGAGCAGTTCTTC.

This clonotype showed up many times. The chain is built from TRBV6-5 and TRBJ2-5; possible D gene TRBD1, 6 bases. Trimming removed 6 bases from V and 2 bases from J, with 13 bases in between. Germline V lookup: CDR1 MNHEY, CDR2 SVGAGI. CDR3 length: 14 amino acids. CDR3 nucleotide sequence: TGTGCCAGCAGCTACGGTGGACAGCAAGAGACCCAGTACTTC. The encoded protein is CASSYGGQQETQYF.

In the case of this clonotype: At one of its ends the junction is not consistent with the germline gene, which may arise from a read error. The rearrangement uses TRBV6-2 or TRBV6-3 and TRBJ2-3, with a possible D match to TRBD2 (7 bases). The germline V gene encodes CDR1 MNHEY and CDR2 SVGEGT. CDR3 length equals 15 residues. CDR3 loop: CATRVGGGGPDTQYF. As DNA, the CDR3 is TGTGCCACCAGGGTAGGGGGGGGTGGCCCAGATACCCAGTACTTT.

Comments on this clonotype: One junction end does not reproduce the germline sequence, and a read error may be involved. The chain uses TRBV7-2 and TRBJ2-3; tentatively, D is TRBD1 or TRBD2 (5 bases each). Germline CDR1 SGHTA, CDR2 FQGNSA. The CDR3 length is 13 residues. DNA for the CDR3: TGTGCCACGGGGCTGAGAGCCAAAGACACTCAGTATTTC. Translating gives CATGLRAKDTQYF.

This clonotype was counted at least ten times. The chain links TRBV7-6 to TRBJ2-1, with TRBD2 identical over 9 bases. The CDR3 has 17 residues. CDR1 is SGHVS and CDR2 is FNYEAQ in the germline V gene. V was pared by 3 bases and J by 0 bases, with 6 bases of the junction left unmatched. CDR3 residues: CASSFIAGENSYNEQFF. The CDR3 coding sequence is TGTGCCAGCAGCTTCATAGCGGGAGAAAACTCCTACAATGAGCAGTTCTTC.

This clonotype was detected many times. The chain carries TRBV12-5 and TRBJ1-6; TRBD1 aligns across 11 bases. The CDR3 is 15 residues long. J lost 9 bases, V lost 3 bases, and 4 bases had no gene match. CDR1 is LGHNT and CDR2 is FRNRAP in the germline V gene. The CDR3 protein is CASGFWDRGGSPLHF. Here the CDR3 DNA reads TGTGCTAGTGGTTTCTGGGACAGGGGGGGTTCACCCCTCCACTTT.

The V call is TRBV6-1, the J call TRBJ2-5; tentative D call: TRBD1 (6 bases). V was clipped by 7 bases and J by 11 bases, with 26 bases between them. This CDR3 is built from 15 residues. The V gene's germline CDR1 is MNHNS and CDR2 SASEGT. The CDR3 region is CASKNRASSYNEQYF. The CDR3 DNA reads as TGTGCCAGCAAGAACAGGGCAAGCTCCTACAATGAGCAGTACTTC.

Only a few counts were recorded for this clonotype. This chain joins TRBV7-2 and TRBJ2-7; 10 bases fit TRBD2. V shed 5 bases, J shed 6 bases, and the junction held 7 bases outside the gene matches. The CDR3 has 14 amino acids. Germline CDR1 and CDR2: SGHTA and FQGNSA. CDR3 sequence reads: CASSRTGLAIEQYF. CDR3 nucleotides: TGTGCCAGCAGCAGGACGGGACTAGCGATCGAGCAGTACTTC.

V and J are TRBV7-6 and TRBJ2-3; 11 nucleotides align to TRBD2. V was pared by 5 bases and J by 1 base, with 5 bases of the junction left unmatched. This CDR3 comprises 16 residues. CDR1 is SGHVS and CDR2 is FNYEAQ in the germline V gene. The CDR3 loop is CASSPLAGGGTDTQYF. Here the CDR3 DNA reads TGTGCCAGCAGCCCTCTAGCGGGAGGTGGCACAGATACGCAGTATTTT.

This clonotype was detected only a few times. This CDR3 is CASSKDVQETQYF. DNA for the CDR3: TGTGCCAGCTCTAAGGACGTGCAAGAGACCCAGTACTTC. The chain recombines TRBV18 with TRBJ2-5; no firm D call. This CDR3 has 13 amino acids. V lost 6 bases and J 2 bases, leaving 10 bases between the germline ends. The germline V gene encodes CDR1 KGHSH and CDR2 LQKENI.